Shown below are 27 T cell receptor beta chains from a single sample sequenced in a study of blood T cell repertoires in COVID-19. The assay was immunoSEQ multiplex PCR, and TCRdb's table has in-frame clones only and misses some. This sample has fewer than 350,000 clones, with about 87% found just once. The specimen sequenced was peripheral blood. The receptors come from a woman aged 25-40 years with COVID-19, enrolled during active disease.

The chain links TRBV4-1 to TRBJ1-1; D perhaps matches TRBD1 (5 bases). V lost 0 bases to trimming and J lost 6 bases, with 14 bases between them. The CDR3 extends over 15 amino acids. From germline, CDR1 is MGHRA and CDR2 YSYEKL. Here the CDR3 DNA reads TGCGCCAGCAGCCAAGATCCGGCAGGGATCCCTGAAGCTTTCTTT. It translates to CASSQDPAGIPEAFF.

The chain joins TRBV2 to TRBJ2-5, with D perhaps TRBD2 (5 bases). CDR3 length: 16 residues. V lost 6 bases to trimming and J lost 2 bases, with 19 bases between them. Per germline, CDR1 SNHLY and CDR2 FYNNEI. The CDR3 nucleotides read TGTGCCAGCAGGGAAATAGCGCCGGGTCTGCAAGAGACCCAGTACTTC. Its translation is CASREIAPGLQETQYF. Using reference TRBV2 and TRBJ2-5 for the parts outside the CDR3, the full variable domain is EPEVTQTPSHQVTQMGQEVILRCVPISNHLYFYWYRQILGQKVEFLVSFYNNEISEKSEIFDDQFSVERPDGSNFTLKIRSTKLEDSAMYFCASREIAPGLQETQYFGPGTRLLVL.

V usage is TRBV5-1 and J usage is TRBJ2-2; D gene ambiguous. V gave up 0 bases and J gave up 7 bases, with 4 bases separating them. Germline assignment: CDR1 SGHRS and CDR2 YFSETQ. The CDR3 loop spans 12 amino acids. The CDR3 protein is CASSLDGGELFF. The DNA for the CDR3 is TGCGCCAGCAGCTTGGACGGCGGGGAGCTGTTTTTT.

The rearrangement links TRBV25-1 to TRBJ1-6; no firm D call. The CDR3 is 14 residues long. V was cut by 4 bases and J by 11 bases, with 15 bases left in between. Germline V gene data show CDR1 as MGHDK and CDR2 as SYGVNS. CDR3 in DNA: TGTGCCAGCAGTGGAAGGAGGTCTAAGACACCCCTCCACTTT. It encodes CASSGRRSKTPLHF.

This clone was observed many times. The chain carries TRBV24-1 and TRBJ2-5; D is unclear. The CDR3 has 13 residues. In germline, CDR1 is KGHDR, CDR2 SFDVKD. Trimming took 4 bases from V and 0 from J, leaving 5 bases between them. CDR3 in amino acids: CATSDRYQETQYF. The CDR3 region has the DNA TGTGCCACCAGTGACCGGTACCAAGAGACCCAGTACTTC.

The chain uses TRBV4-2 and TRBJ1-1; D not resolved. This CDR3 is built from 15 residues. Trimming left V 0 bases short and J 1 base short, with 9 bases between. Germline V gene sequence: CDR1 LGHNA, CDR2 YNFKEQ. CDR3 sequence reads: CASSQDWLQNTEAFF. CDR3 DNA sequence: TGTGCCAGCAGCCAAGATTGGCTGCAGAACACTGAAGCTTTCTTT.

The rearrangement uses TRBV4-1 and TRBJ1-4; TRBD1 agrees at 10 bases. CDR1 is MGHRA, CDR2 YSYEKL, per germline. Trimming removed 4 bases from V and 5 bases from J; junction bases left unmatched: 1. This CDR3 comprises 14 residues. Written as DNA, the CDR3 is TGCGCCAGCAGCCTGGGACAGGGGAATGAAAAACTGTTTTTT. This sequence encodes CASSLGQGNEKLFF.

The rearrangement joins TRBV21-1 to TRBJ2-2; the table assigns TRBD1, which was not confirmed against the DNA. TRBV21-1 is flagged as a pseudogene. The CDR3 length is 18 residues. The CDR3 coding sequence is TGTGCCAGCGGAGGGCCTGGCTGGGACAGGGTGTTCACCGGGGAGCTGTTTTTT. It specifies CASGGPGWDRVFTGELFF.

V is TRBV9 and J is TRBJ1-1; D unresolved. The CDR3 has 13 residues. V gave up 0 bases and J gave up 1 base, with 4 bases separating them. Germline V gene lookup returns CDR1 SGDLS and CDR2 YYNGEE. Here the CDR3 reads CASSVAKNTEAFF. In DNA, the CDR3 is TGTGCCAGCAGCGTAGCAAAGAACACTGAAGCTTTCTTT. The full variable domain, its missing parts supplied by reference TRBV9 and TRBJ1-1, is DSGVTQTPKHLITATGQRVTLRCSPRSGDLSVYWYQQSLDQGLQFLIQYYNGEERAKGNILERFSAQQFPDLHSELNLSSLELGDSALYFCASSVAKNTEAFFGQGTRLTVV.

V and J are TRBV4-2 and TRBJ1-3; no clear D. Germline V CDR1 and CDR2: LGHNA, YNFKEQ. The V gene lost 1 base and the J gene lost 0 bases, with 16 bases spanning the gap. CDR3 length equals 18 residues. The CDR3: CASSQAAIGRLSGNTIYF. The CDR3 bases are TGTGCCAGCAGCCAAGCAGCGATCGGTCGCCTCTCTGGAAACACCATATATTTT.

The V gene is TRBV7-8, the J gene TRBJ1-2; 10 nucleotides match TRBD1. The CDR3 extends over 15 amino acids. After removal of 7 bases from V and 4 bases from J, the junction contained 9 bases not matched to a gene. Germline-derived CDR1 and CDR2 are SGHVS and FQNEAQ. This CDR3 is CASNPFWDRGYGYTF. In DNA form, the CDR3 reads TGTGCCAGCAACCCCTTTTGGGACAGGGGCTATGGCTACACCTTC.

As concerns this clone: Other DNA sequences in this specimen translate into the identical CDR3. The rearrangement joins TRBV7-3 to TRBJ2-5, with TRBD2 matching 8 bases. Germline-derived CDR1 and CDR2 are SGHTA and FQGTGA. V dropped 5 bases and J dropped 4; count of bases not matched to a gene: 3. The CDR3 has 13 residues. In nucleotides, the CDR3 is TGTGCCAGCAGCCCGGGGGGGCGAGAGACCCAGTACTTC. Its translation: CASSPGGRETQYF. Full variable domain (rest looked up from reference TRBV7-3 and TRBJ2-5): GAGVSQTPSNKVTEKGKYVELRCDPISGHTALYWYRQSLGQGPEFLIYFQGTGAADDSGLPNDRFFAVRPEGSVSTLKIQRTERGDSAVYLCASSPGGRETQYFGPGTRLLVL.

The V call is TRBV25-1, the J call TRBJ2-3; no firm D call. Between the trimmed V and J ends, which lost 5 bases and 5 bases, there was a span of 5 bases. Germline CDR1 reads MGHDK; CDR2 reads SYGVNS. This CDR3 contains 11 residues. The CDR3 spells CASSLRDTQYF. The CDR3 bases are TGTGCCAGCAGTCTTCGAGATACGCAGTATTTT.

This clone was counted between two and nine times. The gene calls are TRBV28 and TRBJ1-6; 7 bases are a match to TRBD1. The CDR3 spans 18 residues. Germline assignment: CDR1 MDHEN and CDR2 SYDVKM. Trimming cost V 6 bases and J 0 bases; bases outside gene matches: 11. CDR3 amino acids: CASSTPGQASSYNSPLHF. Here the CDR3 DNA reads TGTGCCAGCAGCACTCCTGGACAGGCGAGCTCCTATAATTCACCCCTCCACTTT.

The rearrangement joins TRBV5-1 to TRBJ2-3; D remains unclear. Germline CDR1 SGHRS, CDR2 YFSETQ. The CDR3 runs to 14 residues. Trimming removed 3 bases at V and 0 bases at J, with 8 bases between. The CDR3 DNA is TGCGCCAGCAGCTCGCGCCTGAGCACAGATACGCAGTATTTT. Translation: CASSSRLSTDTQYF. The whole variable domain, filled in from reference TRBV5-1 and TRBJ2-3, reads KAGVTQTPRYLIKTRGQQVTLSCSPISGHRSVSWYQQTPGQGLQFLFEYFSETQRNKGNFPGRFSGRQFSNSRSEMNVSTLELGDSALYLCASSSRLSTDTQYFGPGTRLTVL.

CDR3: CASSQDIGGAQPQHF. CDR3 nucleotide sequence: TGCGCCAGCAGCCAAGATATAGGAGGGGCTCAGCCCCAGCATTTT. This rearrangement joins TRBV4-1 to TRBJ1-5, with D maybe TRBD1 (5 bases). The germline V gene encodes CDR1 MGHRA and CDR2 YSYEKL. The CDR3 is 15 residues long. Trimming took off 0 bases at V and 6 bases at J, with 12 bases between the two ends.

The chain links TRBV3-1 (or the pseudogene TRBV3-2) to TRBJ1-1; D gene uncertain. The CDR3 runs 13 residues. The V gene's germline CDR1 is LGHDT and CDR2 YNNKEL (reference sequence). V dropped 3 bases and J dropped 5 bases, with 10 bases sitting between them. In nucleotides, the CDR3 is TGTGCCAGCAGCCAGCTGGCGGGTACTGAAGCTTTCTTT. Translating it yields CASSQLAGTEAFF.

CDR3 region: CASSQYTYEQYF. The CDR3, as DNA: TGTGCCAGCAGCCAATATACCTACGAGCAGTACTTC. The rearrangement uses TRBV3-1 (or the pseudogene TRBV3-2) and TRBJ2-7; unclear D gene. This CDR3 contains 12 residues. Deletions cut 2 bases from V and 2 bases from J, with 4 bases between. Germline CDR1 LGHDT, CDR2 YNNKEL (reference sequence).

This clone appeared a few times. The chain joins TRBV9 to TRBJ1-2; 7 bases line up with TRBD1. The V gene end was trimmed by 5 bases and the J gene end by 2 bases; junction bases not matched to a gene: 6. This CDR3 comprises 14 residues. Germline values: CDR1 SGDLS, CDR2 YYNGEE. CDR3 in amino acids: CASRRGPPNYGYTF. In DNA form, the CDR3 reads TGTGCCAGCAGAAGGGGGCCCCCAAACTATGGCTACACCTTC. Together with reference TRBV9 and TRBJ1-2, the CDR3 gives the full variable domain: DSGVTQTPKHLITATGQRVTLRCSPRSGDLSVYWYQQSLDQGLQFLIQYYNGEERAKGNILERFSAQQFPDLHSELNLSSLELGDSALYFCASRRGPPNYGYTFGSGTRLTVV.

The chain couples TRBV10-2 to TRBJ1-3; D uncertain. The CDR3 spans 16 residues. V was trimmed by 6 bases and J by 0 bases, leaving 15 bases between them. Germline V gene sequence: CDR1 WSHSY, CDR2 SAAADI. CDR3 sequence: CASRDSGRSSGNTIYF. CDR3 nucleotide sequence: TGCGCCAGCAGAGATTCCGGGAGAAGCTCTGGAAACACCATATATTTT.

This rearrangement joins TRBV7-7 to TRBJ1-1; unclear D gene. CDR1 and CDR2 from the germline V gene are SSHAT and FNYEAQ (reference sequence). This CDR3 has 13 residues. The V gene lost 3 bases and the J gene lost 1 base, with 6 bases spanning the gap. The CDR3 region is CASSLARNTEAFF. The CDR3 DNA reads as TGTGCCAGCAGCTTGGCAAGGAACACTGAAGCTTTCTTT.

The CDR3 reads CASSLGQVGQAFF. In DNA form, the CDR3 reads TGTGCCAGCAGTCTCGGACAGGTCGGTCAAGCTTTCTTT. The chain uses TRBV28 and TRBJ1-1; 7 bases match TRBD1. Germline loops: CDR1 MDHEN, CDR2 SYDVKM. The CDR3 has 13 amino acids. With V trimmed by 5 bases and J by 9 bases, 9 bases remained unmatched.

This chain joins TRBV6-4 and TRBJ1-6; D is uncertain. The germline V gene has CDR1 MRHNA and CDR2 SNTAGT. The V gene lost 3 bases and the J gene lost 5 bases, with 11 bases spanning the gap. The CDR3 loop spans 15 amino acids. CDR3 sequence (DNA): TGTGCCAGCAGTGAATCGGGAGGGAATAATTCACCCCTCCACTTT. This sequence encodes CASSESGGNNSPLHF.

The V call is TRBV6-6, the J call TRBJ1-6; TRBD1 is a possible D gene (6 bases). Germline values: CDR1 MNHNY, CDR2 SVGAGI (reference sequence). Trimming stripped 7 bases from V and 10 bases from J, with 17 bases between. The CDR3 runs 14 residues. CDR3 DNA sequence: TGTGCCAGCAAAGTACAGGGAGCAAGATCACCCCTCCACTTT. Amino acid sequence: CASKVQGARSPLHF.

The rearrangement links TRBV6-5 to TRBJ1-3; D might be TRBD1 (5 bases). Trimming left V 5 bases short and J 4 bases short, with 9 bases between. The CDR3 spans 13 residues. The germline V gene has CDR1 MNHEY and CDR2 SVGAGI. The DNA for the CDR3 is TGTGCCAGCAGTCCAGGGATGGGAAACACCATATATTTT. This encodes CASSPGMGNTIYF.

CDR3 bases: TGTGCCAGCATGCGGGGAGACTACAATGAGCAGTTCTTC. This sequence encodes CASMRGDYNEQFF. This rearrangement joins TRBV2 to TRBJ2-1; weak D call: TRBD2 (6 bases). Germline V gives CDR1 SNHLY, CDR2 FYNNEI. V lost 7 bases and J lost 3, with 10 bases in between. This CDR3 region has 13 residues.

V is TRBV3-1 (or the pseudogene TRBV3-2) and J is TRBJ1-6, with D perhaps matching TRBD1 (5 bases). Trimming removed 1 base at V and 9 bases at J, with 16 bases between. CDR3 length equals 16 residues. Germline values: CDR1 LGHDT, CDR2 YNNKEL (reference sequence). CDR3: CASSQVAAGHSSPLHF. The CDR3, as DNA: TGTGCCAGCAGCCAAGTTGCGGCAGGGCATAGTTCACCCCTCCACTTT.